Following are 5 T cell receptor beta chains from one sample sequenced in a study of OX40 agonist ivuxolimab in advanced cancers. The protocol used for the library was the immunoSEQ multiplex PCR assay. The table comes from immuneACCESS by way of TCRdb, which keeps in-frame sequences with V and J called. Part of the clones is missing from these tables; in studies checked, under half for an unresolved V gene and the rest for unknown reasons. The sample table shows approximately 52,000 clones, and 90% to 95% are seen once. The top ten hold roughly 12% of the sample. The material sequenced was CD4+ or CD8+ T cells sorted from blood, taken in a trial of the OX40 agonist ivuxolimab. The receptor source for this set is an adult with an advanced solid tumor such as melanoma, head and neck, liver or kidney cancer.

This chain joins TRBV10-1 and TRBJ2-5, with D possibly being TRBD1 (5 bases). The tail of the sequence fits TRBJ2-7 better, so the J call may be wrong. The CDR3 has 15 residues. Germline V gene data show CDR1 as WNHNN and CDR2 as SYGVQD (reference sequence). CDR3 sequence: CASSESITGPYEQYF. CDR3 sequence (DNA): TGCGCCAGCAGTGAGTCGATTACAGGTCCCTACGAGCAGTACTTC.

CDR3 sequence reads: CSAKTGDEQYF. The CDR3, as DNA: TGCAGTGCTAAAACCGGGGACGAGCAGTACTTC. The gene calls are TRBV20-1 and TRBJ2-7; possibly TRBD2 for D (5 bases). CDR1 is DFQATT and CDR2 is SNEGSKA in the germline V gene (reference sequence). CDR3 length equals 11 residues. Trimming shortened V by 4 bases and J by 5 bases, and 9 bases separated the two germline ends.

The chain recombines TRBV10-2 with TRBJ1-5, with D hard to call. The CDR3 covers 14 residues. Deletions cut 3 bases from V and 5 bases from J, with 11 bases between. CDR1 is WSHSY and CDR2 is SAAADI in the germline V gene. The CDR3 region has the DNA TGCGCCAGCAGTGAAGGGTTGGGGTATCAGCCCCAGCATTTT. Encoded protein: CASSEGLGYQPQHF.

This sequence joins TRBV19 and TRBJ1-5, with D hard to call. CDR1 is LNHDA and CDR2 is SQIVND in the germline V gene (reference sequence). V lost 8 bases and J 8 bases, leaving 10 bases between the germline ends. This CDR3 has 11 residues. CDR3 sequence: CASGPVKPQHF. As DNA, the CDR3 is TGTGCCAGTGGCCCTGTGAAGCCCCAGCATTTT. The full variable domain, rest sourced from reference TRBV19 and TRBJ1-5, is DGGITQSPKYLFRKEGQNVTLSCEQNLNHDAMYWYRQDPGQGLRLIYYSQIVNDFQKGDIAEGYSVSREKKESFPLTVTSAQKNPTAFYLCASGPVKPQHFGDGTRLSIL.

The V gene is TRBV9, the J gene TRBJ2-7; 11 nucleotides line up with TRBD2. Unmatched junction bases numbered 9, after V lost 3 bases and J lost 4 bases. CDR3 length: 16 amino acids. The germline gives CDR1 SGDLS, CDR2 YYNGEE. CDR3 in DNA: TGTGCCAGCAGCGCCACTAGCGGGAGCGTCTTGTACGAGCAGTACTTC. This codes for CASSATSGSVLYEQYF.